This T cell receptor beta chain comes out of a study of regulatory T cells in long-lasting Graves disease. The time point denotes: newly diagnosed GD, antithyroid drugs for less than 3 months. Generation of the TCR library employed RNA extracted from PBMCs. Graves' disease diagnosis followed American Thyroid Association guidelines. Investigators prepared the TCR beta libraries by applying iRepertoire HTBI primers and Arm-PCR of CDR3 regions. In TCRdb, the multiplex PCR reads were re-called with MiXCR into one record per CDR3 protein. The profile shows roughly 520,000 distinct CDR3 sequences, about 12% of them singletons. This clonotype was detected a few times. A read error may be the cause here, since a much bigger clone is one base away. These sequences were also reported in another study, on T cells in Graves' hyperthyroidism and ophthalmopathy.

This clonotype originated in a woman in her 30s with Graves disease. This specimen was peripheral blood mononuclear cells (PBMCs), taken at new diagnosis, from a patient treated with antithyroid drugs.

The CDR3 coding sequence is TGTGCCAGCAGTTTCCTAGTCGAGGCCCAGTACTTC. Amino acid sequence: CASSFLVEAQYF. This chain joins TRBV28 and TRBJ2-5; D gene uncertain. The germline gives CDR1 MDHEN, CDR2 SYDVKM. Trimming shortened V by 3 bases and J by 9 bases, and 11 bases separated the two germline ends. This CDR3 has 12 amino acids.